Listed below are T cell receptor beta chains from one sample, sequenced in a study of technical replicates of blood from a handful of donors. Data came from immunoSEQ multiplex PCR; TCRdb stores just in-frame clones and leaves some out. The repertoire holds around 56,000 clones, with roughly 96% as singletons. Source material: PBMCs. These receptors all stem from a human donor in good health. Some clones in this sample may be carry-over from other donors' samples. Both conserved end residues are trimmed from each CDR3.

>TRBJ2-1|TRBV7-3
ASSLQGSTYNEQF
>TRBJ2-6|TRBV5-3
ARPPGQGKPGANVLT
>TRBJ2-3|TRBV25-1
ASITPHGNTQY
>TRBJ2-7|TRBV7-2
ASSLATGKVNEQY
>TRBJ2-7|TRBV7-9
ASSPEGGPYEQY
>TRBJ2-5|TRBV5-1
ASSLSSGEGTQY
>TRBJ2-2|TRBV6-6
ASSYRGTGGTGELF
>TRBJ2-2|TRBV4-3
ASSQDFSGRGIGELF
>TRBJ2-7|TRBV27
ASSLASEYEQY
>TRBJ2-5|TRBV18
ASSRGLAPETQY
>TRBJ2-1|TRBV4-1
ASSQDLEYNEQF
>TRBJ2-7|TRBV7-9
ASSLGQGAVYEQY
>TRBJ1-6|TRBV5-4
ASSIMDRAYNSPLH
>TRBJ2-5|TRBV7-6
ASSAGQVQETQY
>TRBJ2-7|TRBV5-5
ASSLYRGGNEQY
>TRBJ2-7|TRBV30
AWRDYSYEQY
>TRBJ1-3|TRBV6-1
ASSGQVGNTIY
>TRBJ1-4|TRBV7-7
ASSQRQGANEKLF
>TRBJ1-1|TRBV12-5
ASGSPWRPENTEAF
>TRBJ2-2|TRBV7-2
ASSLLLPGELF
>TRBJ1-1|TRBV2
ASSDRALNTEAF
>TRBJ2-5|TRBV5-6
ASSLGRVQETQY
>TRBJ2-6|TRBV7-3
ASSPYGGAAGANVLT
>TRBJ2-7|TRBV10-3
AISGAGFEQY
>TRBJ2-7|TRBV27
ASSLSSWDRGYEQY
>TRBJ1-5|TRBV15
ATSRTRGNQPQH
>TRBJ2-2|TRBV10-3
AISGTGNTGELF
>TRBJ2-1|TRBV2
ASIGRGYEQF
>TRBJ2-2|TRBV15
ATSRPTGGGTGELF
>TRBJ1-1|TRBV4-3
ASSPGGDPEAF
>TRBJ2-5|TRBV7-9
ASSLALLASGGQETQY
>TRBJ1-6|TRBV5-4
ASSLPRDSGGAPLH
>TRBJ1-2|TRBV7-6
ASSPWDIVSGYT
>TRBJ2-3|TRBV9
ASSVAGVRNTQY
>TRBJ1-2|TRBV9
ASSAQPSGSNYGYT
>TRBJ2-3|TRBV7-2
ASSFISSTDTQY
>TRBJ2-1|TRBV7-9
ASSSALATYNEQF
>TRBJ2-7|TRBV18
ASSRQGLYEQY
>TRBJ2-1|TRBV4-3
ASSQGSGGSTINEQF
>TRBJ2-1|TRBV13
ASSFGGGGYNEQF
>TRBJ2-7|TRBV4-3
ASSFRLAGSYEQY